A single TCR beta chain is shown here with its context. These data belong to a study of T cell changes during pregnancy in multiple sclerosis. V was pared by 2 bases and J by 7 bases, with 14 bases between. The germline CDR1 and CDR2 sequences are KGHSH and LQKENI. CDR3 length: 14 residues. The assay was immunoSEQ multiplex PCR, and TCRdb's table has in-frame clones only and misses some. The table lists more than 70,000 clones, approximately 90% of them singletons, with 0.85% to 0.95% in the top ten. This specimen was peripheral blood, taken before pregnancy. This TCR was recovered from a female donor with multiple sclerosis, enrolled in a pregnancy study. The rearrangement uses TRBV18 and TRBJ1-1; D not resolved. For the CDR3, the DNA is TGTGCCAGCTCACCAAATCCCCCCCCGGGTGAAGCTTTCTTT. This sequence encodes CASSPNPPPGEAFF.